The 8 T cell receptor beta chains presented below share a single source sample, sequenced in a study of cytomegalovirus exposure and HLA in healthy donors. The PCR had 60 Vbeta and 13 Jbeta primers. TCRdb keeps only in-frame clones here, not all; method: immunoSEQ multiplex PCR. In the table there are 150,000 to 200,000 clones, approximately 80% of which are singletons. Material: PBMCs. The source of these receptors is a girl between 5 and 17 years old in good health and CMV-seropositive.

The chain uses TRBV30 and TRBJ2-1, with a tentative D call TRBD2 (6 bases). The CDR3 sequence is 18 residues long. Germline V gene data show CDR1 as GTSNPN and CDR2 as SVGIG (reference sequence). Between the trimmed V and J ends, which lost 0 bases and 4 bases, there was a span of 22 bases. CDR3: CAWSVARLTSRPYNEQFF. In nucleotides, the CDR3 is TGTGCCTGGAGTGTTGCCCGGCTTACTAGCCGTCCTTACAATGAGCAGTTCTTC.

The sample holds one count of this clone. The V gene is TRBV4-1, the J gene TRBJ2-1; 10 bases map to TRBD2. The CDR3 runs 14 residues. Trimming removed 8 bases from V and 8 bases from J; junction bases left unmatched: 9. Germline values: CDR1 MGHRA, CDR2 YSYEKL. In nucleotides, the CDR3 is TGCGCCAGCCGTCAAGCGGGAGGGCCGTATGAGCAGTTCTTC. It codes for CASRQAGGPYEQFF.

The chain links TRBV7-9 to TRBJ2-1, with 8 bases aligning to TRBD2. Trimming took 5 bases from V and 5 from J; bases not matched to a gene: 8. The CDR3 consists of 15 residues. Germline CDR1 is SEHNR and CDR2 is FQNEAQ (reference sequence). The CDR3 DNA sequence: TGTGCCAGCAGCCCCTCCATAGCGGGGCACAATGAGCAGTTCTTC. Translating it yields CASSPSIAGHNEQFF.

V gene TRBV4-1 combines with J gene TRBJ2-1; TRBD2 agrees at 7 bases. Looked up from germline, CDR1 is MGHRA and CDR2 is YSYEKL. The ends lost 2 bases at V and 7 bases at J; junction bases unmatched: 5. The CDR3 extends over 14 amino acids. CDR3 residues: CASSQPLAVNEQFF. The CDR3 DNA sequence: TGCGCCAGCAGCCAACCTCTAGCGGTGAATGAGCAGTTCTTC.

V and J are TRBV25-1 and TRBJ2-5; TRBD2 is a possible D gene (6 bases). CDR3 size: 16 residues. Looked up from germline, CDR1 is MGHDK and CDR2 is SYGVNS. Trimming shortened V by 2 bases and J by 5 bases, and 18 bases separated the two germline ends. In DNA, the CDR3 is TGTGCCAGCAGTGAAGAAAAGGGAAGCGCGGGGGAGACCCAGTACTTC. Its protein product is CASSEEKGSAGETQYF.

This clone has only a few counts. V and J are TRBV19 and TRBJ2-7, with 7 bases aligning to TRBD1. Germline CDR1 is LNHDA and CDR2 is SQIVND (reference sequence). V gave up 4 bases and J gave up 3 bases; unmatched junction bases: 3. CDR3 length: 13 residues. CDR3 sequence (DNA): TGTGCCAGTAGTAAACGGGACAGCTACGAGCAGTACTTC. This encodes CASSKRDSYEQYF. The full variable domain, in which reference TRBV19 and TRBJ2-7 provide the parts outside the CDR3, is DGGITQSPKYLFRKEGQNVTLSCEQNLNHDAMYWYRQDPGQGLRLIYYSQIVNDFQKGDIAEGYSVSREKKESFPLTVTSAQKNPTAFYLCASSKRDSYEQYFGPGTRLTVT.

V usage is TRBV6-5 and J usage is TRBJ2-7; 7 nucleotides line up with TRBD1. V dropped 0 bases and J dropped 3; count of bases not matched to a gene: 5. Germline V gene lookup returns CDR1 MNHEY and CDR2 SVGAGI. This CDR3 is 15 amino acids long. The CDR3 DNA reads as TGTGCCAGCAGTTACTCGACAGGGAGAGTCTACGAGCAGTACTTC. This codes for CASSYSTGRVYEQYF.

This clone was seen once. The chain joins TRBV19 to TRBJ1-1; tentatively, D is TRBD1 (5 bases). In germline, CDR1 is LNHDA, CDR2 SQIVND (reference sequence). Trimming stripped 2 bases from V and 4 bases from J, with 11 bases between. CDR3 length: 14 residues. CDR3 coding DNA: TGTGCCAGTAGTATAAGGATGGGGGGCACTGAAGCTTTCTTT. Protein product: CASSIRMGGTEAFF.